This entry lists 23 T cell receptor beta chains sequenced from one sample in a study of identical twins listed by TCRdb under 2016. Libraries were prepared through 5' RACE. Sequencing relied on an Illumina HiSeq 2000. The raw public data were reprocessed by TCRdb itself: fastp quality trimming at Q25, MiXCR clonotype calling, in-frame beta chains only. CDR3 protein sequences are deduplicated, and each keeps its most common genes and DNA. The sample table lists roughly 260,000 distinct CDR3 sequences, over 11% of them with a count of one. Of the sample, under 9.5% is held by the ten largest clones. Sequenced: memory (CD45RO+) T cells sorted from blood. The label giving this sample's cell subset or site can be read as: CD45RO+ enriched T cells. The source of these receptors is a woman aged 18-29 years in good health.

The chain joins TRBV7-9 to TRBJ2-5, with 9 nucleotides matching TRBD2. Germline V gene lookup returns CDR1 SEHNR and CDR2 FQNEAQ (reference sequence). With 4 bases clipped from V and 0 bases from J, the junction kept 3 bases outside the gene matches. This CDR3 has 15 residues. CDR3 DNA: TGTGCCAGCAGCTGGGGGACTAGCTACCAAGAGACCCAGTACTTC. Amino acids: CASSWGTSYQETQYF.

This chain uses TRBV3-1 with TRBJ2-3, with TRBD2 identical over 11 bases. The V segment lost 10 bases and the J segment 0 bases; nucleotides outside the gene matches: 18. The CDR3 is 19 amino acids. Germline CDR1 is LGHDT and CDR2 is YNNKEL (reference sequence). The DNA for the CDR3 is TGTGCCACCTGCCACCTAGCGGGGGGCTTCCTCCATAGCACAGATACGCAGTATTTT. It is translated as CATCHLAGGFLHSTDTQYF.

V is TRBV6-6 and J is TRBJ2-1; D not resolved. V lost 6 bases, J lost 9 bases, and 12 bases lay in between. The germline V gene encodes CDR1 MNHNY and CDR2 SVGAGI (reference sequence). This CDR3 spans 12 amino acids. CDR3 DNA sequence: TGTGCCAGCAGCGAAACCATCCTTGAGCAGTTCTTC. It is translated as CASSETILEQFF.

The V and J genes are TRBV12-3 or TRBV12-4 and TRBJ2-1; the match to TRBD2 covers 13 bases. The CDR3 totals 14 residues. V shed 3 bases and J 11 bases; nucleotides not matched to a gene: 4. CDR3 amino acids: CASSLGLAGRKQFF. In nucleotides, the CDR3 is TGTGCCAGCAGTTTGGGACTAGCGGGGAGAAAGCAGTTCTTC.

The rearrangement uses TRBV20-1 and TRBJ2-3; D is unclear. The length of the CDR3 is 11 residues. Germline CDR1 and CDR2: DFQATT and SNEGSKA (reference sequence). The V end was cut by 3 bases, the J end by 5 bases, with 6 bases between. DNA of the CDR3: TGCAGTGCTAGGGTCTTAGATACGCAGTATTTT. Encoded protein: CSARVLDTQYF.

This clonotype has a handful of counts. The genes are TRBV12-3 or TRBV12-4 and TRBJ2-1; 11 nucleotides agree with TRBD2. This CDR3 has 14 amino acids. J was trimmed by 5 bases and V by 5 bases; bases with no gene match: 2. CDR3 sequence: CASSTSGGDNEQFF. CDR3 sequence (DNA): TGTGCCAGCAGTACTAGCGGGGGAGACAATGAGCAGTTCTTC.

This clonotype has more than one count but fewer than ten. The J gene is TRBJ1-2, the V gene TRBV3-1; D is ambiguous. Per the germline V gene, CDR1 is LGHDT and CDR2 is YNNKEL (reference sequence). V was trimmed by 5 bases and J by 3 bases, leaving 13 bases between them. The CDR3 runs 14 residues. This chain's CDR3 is CASSGWIPDYGYTF. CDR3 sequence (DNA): TGTGCCAGCAGCGGATGGATCCCAGACTATGGCTACACCTTC.

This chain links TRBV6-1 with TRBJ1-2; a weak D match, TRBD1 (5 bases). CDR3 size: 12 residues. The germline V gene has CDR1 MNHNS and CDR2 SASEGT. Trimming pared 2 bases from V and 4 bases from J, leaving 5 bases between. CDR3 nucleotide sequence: TGTGCCAGCAGTGAACAGGGCTATGGCTACACCTTC. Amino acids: CASSEQGYGYTF.

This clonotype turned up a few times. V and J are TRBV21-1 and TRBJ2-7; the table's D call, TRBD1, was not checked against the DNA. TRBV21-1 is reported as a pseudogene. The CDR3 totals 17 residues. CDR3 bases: TGTGCCAGCAGCAAAGCGGAGGGGGGGTCTTGGACGTACGAGCAGTACTTC. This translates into CASSKAEGGSWTYEQYF.

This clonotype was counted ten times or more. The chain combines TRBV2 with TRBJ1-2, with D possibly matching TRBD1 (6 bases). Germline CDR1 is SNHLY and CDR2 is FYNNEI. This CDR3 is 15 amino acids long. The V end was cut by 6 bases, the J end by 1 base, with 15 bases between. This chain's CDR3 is CASRANREGNYGYTF. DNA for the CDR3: TGTGCCAGCAGAGCTAACAGGGAGGGTAACTATGGCTACACCTTC.

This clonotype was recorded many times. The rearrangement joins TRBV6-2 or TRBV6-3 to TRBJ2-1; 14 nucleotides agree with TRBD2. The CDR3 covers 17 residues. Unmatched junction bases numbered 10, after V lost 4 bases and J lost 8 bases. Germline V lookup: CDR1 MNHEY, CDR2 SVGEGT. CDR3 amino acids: CASSSMTSGRAIDEQFF. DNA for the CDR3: TGTGCCAGCAGTTCTATGACTAGCGGGAGGGCCATCGATGAGCAGTTCTTC.

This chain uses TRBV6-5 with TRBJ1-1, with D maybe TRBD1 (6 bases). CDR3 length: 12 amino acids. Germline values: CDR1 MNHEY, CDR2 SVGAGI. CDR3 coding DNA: TGTGTCACCCTAGGGGGTAACACTGAAGCTTTCTTT. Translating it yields CVTLGGNTEAFF.

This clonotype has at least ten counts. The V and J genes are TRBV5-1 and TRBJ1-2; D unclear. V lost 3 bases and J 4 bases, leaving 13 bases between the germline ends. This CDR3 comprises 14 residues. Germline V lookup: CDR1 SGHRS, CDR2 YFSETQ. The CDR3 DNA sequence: TGCGCCAGCAGCTCCGAGTGGACTGCCTATGGCTACACCTTC. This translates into CASSSEWTAYGYTF.

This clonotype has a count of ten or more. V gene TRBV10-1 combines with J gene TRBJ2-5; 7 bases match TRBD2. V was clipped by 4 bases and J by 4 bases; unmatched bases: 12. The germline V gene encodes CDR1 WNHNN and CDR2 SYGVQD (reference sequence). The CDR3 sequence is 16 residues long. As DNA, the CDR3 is TGCGCCAGCAGTGGAGGAGCGGCGGGGGAGTCAGAGACCCAGTACTTC. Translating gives CASSGGAAGESETQYF.

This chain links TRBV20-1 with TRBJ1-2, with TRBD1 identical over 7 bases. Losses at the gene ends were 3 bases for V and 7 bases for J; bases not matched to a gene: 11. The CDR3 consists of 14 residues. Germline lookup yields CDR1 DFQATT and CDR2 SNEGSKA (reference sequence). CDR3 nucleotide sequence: TGCAGTGCTAGGGCCGGGACAGAAGTAGTTGGCTACACCTTC. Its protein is CSARAGTEVVGYTF.

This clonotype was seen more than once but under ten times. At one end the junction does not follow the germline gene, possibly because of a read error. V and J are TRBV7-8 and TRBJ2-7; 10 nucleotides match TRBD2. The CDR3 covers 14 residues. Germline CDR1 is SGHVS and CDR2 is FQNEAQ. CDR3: CASSPKRTSGPQNF. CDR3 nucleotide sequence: TGTGCCAGCAGCCCGAAACGGACTAGCGGTCCCCAAAACTTC.

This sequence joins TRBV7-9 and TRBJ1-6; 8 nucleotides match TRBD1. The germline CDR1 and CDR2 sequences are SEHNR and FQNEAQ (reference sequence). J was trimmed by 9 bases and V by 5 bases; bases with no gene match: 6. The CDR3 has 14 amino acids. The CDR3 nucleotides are TGTGCCAGCAGCCCCGGGACAGGCCCTTCACCCCTCCACTTT. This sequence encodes CASSPGTGPSPLHF.

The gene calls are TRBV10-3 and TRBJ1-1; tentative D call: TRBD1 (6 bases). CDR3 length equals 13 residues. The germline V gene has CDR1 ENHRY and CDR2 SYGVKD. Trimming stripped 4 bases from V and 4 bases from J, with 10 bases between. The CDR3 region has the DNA TGTGCCATCAGTGGTGGAGGGGGCACTGAAGCTTTCTTT. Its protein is CAISGGGGTEAFF.

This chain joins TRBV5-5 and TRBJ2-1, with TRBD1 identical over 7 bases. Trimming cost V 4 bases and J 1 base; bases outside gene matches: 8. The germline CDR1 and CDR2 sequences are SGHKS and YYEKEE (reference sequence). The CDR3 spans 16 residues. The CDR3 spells CASSRPGQKSYNEQFF. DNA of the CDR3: TGTGCCAGCAGCCGGCCGGGACAGAAATCCTACAATGAGCAGTTCTTC.

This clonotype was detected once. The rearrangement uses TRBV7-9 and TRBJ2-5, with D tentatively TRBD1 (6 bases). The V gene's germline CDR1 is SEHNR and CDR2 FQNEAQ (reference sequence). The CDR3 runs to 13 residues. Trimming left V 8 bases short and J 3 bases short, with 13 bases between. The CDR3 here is CASGRGGEETQYF. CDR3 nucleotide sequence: TGTGCCAGCGGCAGGGGCGGAGAAGAGACCCAGTACTTC.

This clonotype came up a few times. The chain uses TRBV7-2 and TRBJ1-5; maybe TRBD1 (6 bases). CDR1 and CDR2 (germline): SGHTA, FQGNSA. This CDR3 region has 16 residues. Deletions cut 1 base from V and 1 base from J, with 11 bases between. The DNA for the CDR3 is TGTGCCAGCAGCTTAGGTTCGGACAGAAGCAATCAGCCCCAGCATTTT. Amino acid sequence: CASSLGSDRSNQPQHF.

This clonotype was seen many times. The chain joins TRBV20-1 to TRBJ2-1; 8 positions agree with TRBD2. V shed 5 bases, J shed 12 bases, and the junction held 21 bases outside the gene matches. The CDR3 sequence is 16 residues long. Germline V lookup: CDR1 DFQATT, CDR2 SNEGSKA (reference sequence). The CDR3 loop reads CSASPSGTGGRFAQFF. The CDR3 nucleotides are TGCAGTGCTTCCCCCTCCGGGACGGGGGGGCGTTTTGCGCAGTTCTTC.

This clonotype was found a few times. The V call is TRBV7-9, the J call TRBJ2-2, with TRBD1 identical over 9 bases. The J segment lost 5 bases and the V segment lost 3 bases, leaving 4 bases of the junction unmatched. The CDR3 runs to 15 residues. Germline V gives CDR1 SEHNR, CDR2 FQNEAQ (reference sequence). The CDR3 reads CASSLTGGMTGELFF. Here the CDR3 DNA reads TGTGCCAGCAGCTTGACAGGGGGAATGACCGGGGAGCTGTTTTTT.